This T cell receptor (beta chain) was profiled in a study of T cell responses to AZD1222 COVID-19 vaccine. Study-wide background: Pooled samples include second doses given at about 4 or 12 weeks.

The sample holds a few counts of this clone. What it recognizes is unknown. V was clipped by 5 bases and J by 0 bases, with 14 bases between them. Germline V CDR1 and CDR2: SGHNT, YYREEE (reference sequence). The CDR3 is made up of 16 amino acids. Study findings and constraints: There were mostly white British donors and more females than males, and clonal diversity was possibly underestimated. Spike was spanned by vaccine-associated CD4 TCRs, which were dominant at 160-218 and 743-854.

The table came from immunoSEQ multiplex PCR; TCRdb's copy has only in-frame clones and leaves some out. Of 130,000 to 150,000 clones detected, approximately 90% appear once; the ten largest clones hold around 4.9%. The chain combines TRBV5-4 with TRBJ2-2, with a possible D match to TRBD2 (6 bases). Material: peripheral blood, obtained on day 0 of AZD1222 vaccination. This TCR was recovered from an adult in good health. CDR3 region: CASRSGLGTNTGELFF. The CDR3 region has the DNA TGTGCCAGCAGGTCGGGACTGGGGACGAACACCGGGGAGCTGTTTTTT. The variable domain in full, completed from reference TRBV5-4 and TRBJ2-2, reads ETGVTQSPTHLIKTRGQQVTLRCSSQSGHNTVSWYQQALGQGPQFIFQYYREEENGRGNFPPRFSGLQFPNYSSELNVNALELDDSALYLCASRSGLGTNTGELFFGEGSRLTVL.